Following are 25 T cell receptor beta chains from one sample sequenced in a study of blood T cell repertoires in COVID-19. Here immunoSEQ multiplex PCR was the method, and the copy in TCRdb shows in-frame clones only, minus some. The table records fewer than 60,000 clones, about 92% of them present only once. The specimen was peripheral blood. All receptors derive from a man aged 60 to 75 with COVID-19, enrolled during active disease.

The chain employs TRBV11-3 and TRBJ1-5; D not certain. The ends were cut back, 5 bases at V and 15 bases at J, with 8 bases in the middle. Germline CDR1 and CDR2: SGHNT and YENEEA. This CDR3 is 9 amino acids long. CDR3 nucleotides: TGTGCCAGCAGCCCAATGCGGCATTTT. This translates into CASSPMRHF.

This chain connects TRBV28 to TRBJ1-1; possible D gene TRBD1, 6 bases. V shed 6 bases and J shed 1 base, with 12 bases lying between them. There are 14 residues in the CDR3. CDR1 and CDR2 (germline): MDHEN, SYDVKM. CDR3 in DNA: TGTGCCAGCAGCCCCAGGGGCAGGAACACTGAAGCTTTCTTT. Translation: CASSPRGRNTEAFF.

The chain is built from TRBV13 and TRBJ2-5; 7 bases are shared with TRBD1. CDR1 and CDR2 (germline): PRHDT, FYEKMQ (reference sequence). V dropped 3 bases and J dropped 5; count of bases not matched to a gene: 9. This CDR3 is built from 15 residues. This CDR3 reads CASSLDRQMGETQYF. CDR3 bases: TGTGCCAGCAGCTTGGACAGGCAGATGGGGGAGACCCAGTACTTC.

Here the CDR3 DNA reads TGTGCCAGCAGCTTGGTCACAGGGAACCTTAACAATGAGCAGTTCTTC. Protein product: CASSLVTGNLNNEQFF. The gene calls are TRBV7-2 and TRBJ2-1; perhaps TRBD1 as D (6 bases). Looked up from germline, CDR1 is SGHTA and CDR2 is FQGNSA. The CDR3 runs 16 residues. V gave up 3 bases and J gave up 5 bases, with 17 bases separating them.

The V and J genes are TRBV11-2 and TRBJ1-1; 7 bases fit TRBD1. V shed 4 bases, J shed 11 bases, and the junction held 10 bases outside the gene matches. This CDR3 region has 13 residues. From germline, CDR1 is SGHAT and CDR2 FQNNGV. DNA for the CDR3: TGTGCCAGCAGCTCTCATGACAGGGAAGGGGCTTTCTTT. The encoded protein is CASSSHDREGAFF.

The chain has TRBV5-1 and TRBJ2-7, with 11 bases identical to TRBD2. CDR1 is SGHRS, CDR2 YFSETQ, per germline. There are 18 residues in the CDR3. The J segment lost 3 bases and the V segment lost 4 bases, leaving 15 bases of the junction unmatched. This CDR3 reads CASSPLGLAGGFDYEQYF. The CDR3 DNA reads TGCGCCAGCAGCCCGCTGGGGCTAGCGGGGGGTTTTGACTACGAGCAGTACTTC.

The chain employs TRBV27 and TRBJ2-7; 11 positions agree with TRBD1. In germline, CDR1 is MNHEY, CDR2 SMNVEV (reference sequence). The trim removed 1 base at V and 5 bases at J, leaving 7 bases unmatched. This CDR3 has 16 residues. In DNA form, the CDR3 reads TGTGCCAGCAGTTTATTCGGACAGGGGGCGATGGACGAGCAGTACTTC. This codes for CASSLFGQGAMDEQYF.

The gene calls are TRBV5-1 and TRBJ2-5; 15 bases match TRBD2. Germline trimming cut 5 bases from V and 3 bases from J; bases unmatched to any gene: 14. There are 19 residues in the CDR3. Looked up from germline, CDR1 is SGHRS and CDR2 is YFSETQ. CDR3 sequence reads: CASRISGTSGGILKETQYF. The CDR3 nucleotides read TGCGCCAGCAGAATCTCCGGGACTAGCGGGGGGATTTTAAAAGAGACCCAGTACTTC.

The rearrangement uses TRBV28 and TRBJ2-7; D is perhaps TRBD2 (5 bases). The V gene's germline CDR1 is MDHEN and CDR2 SYDVKM. The CDR3 length is 12 residues. Trimming took off 4 bases at V and 6 bases at J, with 10 bases between the two ends. The CDR3 reads CASSSGGREQYF. The CDR3 DNA follows: TGTGCCAGCAGTTCCGGAGGTCGCGAGCAGTACTTC.

The chain recombines TRBV28 with TRBJ2-1, with 12 positions matching TRBD2. The CDR3 runs 14 residues. V lost 7 bases and J lost 7; bases outside the gene matches: 5. Germline CDR1 MDHEN, CDR2 SYDVKM. CDR3 sequence: CASITSGRHNEQFF. CDR3 in DNA: TGTGCCAGCATAACTAGCGGGAGGCATAATGAGCAGTTCTTC.

The V and J genes are TRBV7-6 and TRBJ1-4, with 7 nucleotides matching TRBD1. Germline loops: CDR1 SGHVS, CDR2 FNYEAQ. The CDR3 extends over 15 amino acids. J gave up 8 bases and V 1 base, and 7 bases lay outside the gene matches. The CDR3 loop is CASSLEQGSVEKLFF. CDR3 DNA sequence: TGTGCCAGCAGCTTAGAACAGGGGTCTGTCGAAAAACTGTTTTTT.

The rearrangement joins TRBV5-1 to TRBJ2-7; TRBD2 agrees at 8 bases. The trim removed 4 bases at V and 6 bases at J, leaving 12 bases unmatched. Germline CDR1 reads SGHRS; CDR2 reads YFSETQ. This CDR3 contains 15 residues. CDR3 sequence reads: CASSPSGGGPIEQYF. The CDR3 nucleotides are TGCGCCAGCAGCCCCTCGGGGGGGGGACCTATCGAGCAGTACTTC.

The chain is built from TRBV3-1 (or the pseudogene TRBV3-2) and TRBJ1-1, with 10 bases fitting TRBD1. The J segment lost 1 base and the V segment lost 6 bases, leaving 11 bases of the junction unmatched. In germline, CDR1 is LGHDT, CDR2 YNNKEL (reference sequence). The CDR3 is 17 amino acids. The CDR3 DNA reads TGTGCCAGCAGGCAAACCGGGACAGGGGTCAGGAACACTGAAGCTTTCTTT. Its translation: CASRQTGTGVRNTEAFF.

The chain links TRBV19 to TRBJ2-7; TRBD1 aligns across 12 bases. Germline loops: CDR1 LNHDA, CDR2 SQIVND (reference sequence). V lost 5 bases and J lost 4; bases outside the gene matches: 9. The length of the CDR3 is 16 residues. CDR3 residues: CASSSSGGQGAYEQYF. The DNA for the CDR3 is TGTGCCAGTAGTTCCAGCGGGGGACAGGGGGCGTACGAGCAGTACTTC.

The chain recombines TRBV5-4 with TRBJ2-7; 11 bases align to TRBD2. This CDR3 spans 15 amino acids. With V trimmed by 4 bases and J by 6 bases, 9 bases remained unmatched. The germline gives CDR1 SGHNT, CDR2 YYREEE (reference sequence). CDR3 sequence reads: CASSTRLAGKSEQYF. Here the CDR3 DNA reads TGTGCCAGCAGCACCCGACTAGCGGGGAAGAGCGAGCAGTACTTC.

The rearrangement joins TRBV16 to TRBJ2-3, with TRBD2 matching over 8 bases. The CDR3 runs to 16 residues. V lost 0 bases, J lost 6 bases, and 8 bases stayed unmatched. CDR1 and CDR2 (germline): KGHSY, FQNENV. CDR3: CASSQSSGRLTDTQYF. The CDR3 DNA reads TGTGCCAGCAGCCAATCAAGCGGGAGATTAACGGATACGCAGTATTTT. The variable domain in full, completed from reference TRBV16 and TRBJ2-3, reads GEEVAQTPKHLVRGEGQKAKLYCAPIKGHSYVFWYQQVLKNEFKFLISFQNENVFDETGMPKERFSAKCLPNSPCSLEIQATKLEDSAVYFCASSQSSGRLTDTQYFGPGTRLTVL.

DNA of the CDR3: TGTGCCAGCAGCGAGGACAGCAATGAGCAGTTCTTC. Its protein product is CASSEDSNEQFF. The chain couples TRBV11-3 to TRBJ2-1; D possibly corresponds to TRBD1 (6 bases). CDR1 and CDR2 (germline): SGHNT, YENEEA. The ends were cut back, 5 bases at V and 6 bases at J, with 8 bases in the middle. The CDR3 totals 12 residues.

The chain links TRBV5-4 to TRBJ1-6; 7 positions agree with TRBD1. The CDR3 runs to 16 residues. V lost 3 bases and J lost 4; bases outside the gene matches: 7. CDR1 SGHNT and CDR2 YYREEE come from the germline V gene (reference sequence). The CDR3 DNA reads TGTGCCAGCAGCTCCGGACAGGCCCTTTATAATTCACCCCTCCACTTT. It codes for CASSSGQALYNSPLHF. The full variable domain, its missing parts supplied by reference TRBV5-4 and TRBJ1-6, is ETGVTQSPTHLIKTRGQQVTLRCSSQSGHNTVSWYQQALGQGPQFIFQYYREEENGRGNFPPRFSGLQFPNYSSELNVNALELDDSALYLCASSSGQALYNSPLHFGNGTRLTVT.

J is TRBJ1-4 and V is TRBV7-9; 7 positions agree with TRBD1. V was clipped by 11 bases and J by 7 bases; unmatched bases: 10. The CDR3 covers 13 residues. Germline assignment: CDR1 SEHNR and CDR2 FQNEAQ (reference sequence). Here the CDR3 DNA reads TGTGCCTTTCGGAAGGGGGCTGGTGAAAAACTGTTTTTT. Residues: CAFRKGAGEKLFF.

The chain joins TRBV9 to TRBJ2-2, with 9 bases that match TRBD1. V shed 4 bases, J shed 3 bases, and the junction held 7 bases outside the gene matches. The CDR3 loop spans 16 amino acids. CDR1 is SGDLS and CDR2 is YYNGEE in the germline V gene. The CDR3 bases are TGTGCCAGCAGCTGGACAGGGGCTACGCACACCGGGGAGCTGTTTTTT. Protein: CASSWTGATHTGELFF.

This clone was counted between two and nine times. This sequence joins TRBV1 and TRBJ2-3; the table's D call, TRBD1, has no DNA check behind it. TRBV1 is assigned pseudogene status. The CDR3 sequence is 13 residues long. CDR3 in DNA: TGCACCAGCAGCCCCTGGCCCACAGATACGCAGTATTTT. Its translation: CTSSPWPTDTQYF.

The genes are TRBV19 and TRBJ1-1; D not resolved. Germline V lookup: CDR1 LNHDA, CDR2 SQIVND (reference sequence). Deletions cut 2 bases from V and 1 base from J, with 5 bases between. There are 13 residues in the CDR3. The CDR3 loop is CASSILENTEAFF. The CDR3 DNA sequence: TGTGCCAGTAGTATACTAGAGAACACTGAAGCTTTCTTT.

This rearrangement joins TRBV5-8 to TRBJ2-7, with 9 bases matching TRBD2. V was clipped by 0 bases and J by 0 bases; unmatched bases: 1. Germline-derived CDR1 and CDR2 are SGHTS and YDEGEE. The CDR3 is 15 amino acids. In nucleotides, the CDR3 is TGTGCCAGCAGCTTGGGACTAGCGGTCTCCTACGAGCAGTACTTC. Translation gives CASSLGLAVSYEQYF. The whole variable domain, filled in from reference TRBV5-8 and TRBJ2-7, reads EAGVTQSPTHLIKTRGQQATLRCSPISGHTSVYWYQQALGLGLQFLLWYDEGEERNRGNFPPRFSGRQFPNYSSELNVNALELEDSALYLCASSLGLAVSYEQYFGPGTRLTVT.

The J gene is TRBJ1-2, the V gene TRBV7-6; tentative D call: TRBD1 (5 bases). Germline V gene lookup returns CDR1 SGHVS and CDR2 FNYEAQ. This CDR3 is built from 14 residues. V was clipped by 1 base and J by 8 bases, with 14 bases between them. CDR3 region: CASSLELPRAGYTF. The CDR3 DNA follows: TGTGCCAGCAGCTTAGAGCTCCCCAGGGCGGGCTACACCTTC.

Comment on this clone: The germline gene is not matched at one end of the junction; a read error may be the cause. The chain couples TRBV7-7 to TRBJ2-1; possible D gene TRBD2, 6 bases. Germline assignment: CDR1 SSHAT and CDR2 FNYEAQ (reference sequence). This CDR3 has 13 amino acids. The CDR3 DNA is TGTGCTAGCAGCTTAGAGGGCGGGGATGAGCAGTTCTTC. This gives the protein CASSLEGGDEQFF.